Listed below are T cell receptor beta chains from one sample, sequenced in a study of T-cell reconstitution after alpha-beta-depleted transplantation in children. Using its own MiXCR run on the PCR reads, TCRdb lists one record per CDR3 protein. The data show tens of thousands of distinct CDR3 sequences, approximately 46% seen once. The sequenced sample was PBMCs, mostly from graft donor cells, obtained 360 days after TCRalphabeta/CD19-depleted stem cell transplant. Receptors originate from a male patient aged 10 to 17 who had a stem cell transplant for acute lymphoblastic leukemia, so the T cells may come from the graft donor. Each CDR3 is given with its conserved first and last residue. Each record gives: CDR3 length, V gene, J gene, CDR3 protein.

18	TRBV3-1	TRBJ2-1	CASSQPLTSGTPYNEQFF
19	TRBV21-1	TRBJ1-1	CASSKGDIDFRGPNTEAFF
15	TRBV6-2/TRBV6-3	TRBJ2-1	CAGSSGLRGYNEQFF
13	TRBV12-3/TRBV12-4	TRBJ1-2	CASSLEFSYGYTF
16	TRBV27	TRBJ2-1	CASSPRRVVGFGEQFF
16	TRBV21-1	TRBJ2-1	CASSKGSGRSRGEQFF
13	TRBV6-1	TRBJ2-7	CASSPGLRYEQYF
14	TRBV29-1	TRBJ2-1	CSVAAGSSYNEQFF
14	TRBV27	TRBJ2-3	CASSGGASTDTQYF
15	TRBV28	TRBJ1-2	CASGFRGLPPYGYTF